One and the same sample provided the 14 T cell receptor beta chains below, sequenced in a study of OX40 agonist ivuxolimab in advanced cancers. Sequencing was performed with immunoSEQ multiplex PCR; in TCRdb, only in-frame clones are kept and a portion is missing. The table records almost 80,000 clones, around 87% of them present only once. The specimen was CD4+ or CD8+ T cells sorted from blood, collected in a trial of the OX40 agonist ivuxolimab. Receptors were obtained from an adult with an advanced solid tumor such as melanoma, head and neck, liver or kidney cancer.

This rearrangement joins TRBV5-8 to TRBJ2-2; 11 nucleotides line up with TRBD2. CDR1 SGHTS and CDR2 YDEGEE come from the germline V gene. V lost 4 bases and J lost 2; bases outside the gene matches: 7. The CDR3 is 17 amino acids. CDR3 sequence reads: CASSATGTSGNTGELFF. The CDR3 nucleotides read TGTGCCAGCAGCGCCACCGGGACTAGCGGTAACACCGGGGAGCTGTTTTTT.

This clone is a singleton in its sample. The rearrangement joins TRBV18 to TRBJ2-3; a weak D match, TRBD2 (6 bases). CDR3 length equals 15 residues. The germline V gene encodes CDR1 KGHSH and CDR2 LQKENI. Trimming shortened V by 6 bases and J by 8 bases, and 21 bases separated the two germline ends. The CDR3 coding sequence is TGTGCCAGCTCGCGGGACTCTACAAATGCGGGTACGCAGTATTTT. Its translation is CASSRDSTNAGTQYF.

The chain is built from TRBV19 and TRBJ2-7; perhaps TRBD1 as D (6 bases). This CDR3 is built from 14 residues. V lost 4 bases, J lost 3 bases, and 13 bases lay in between. Germline V gene data show CDR1 as LNHDA and CDR2 as SQIVND (reference sequence). The CDR3 nucleotides are TGTGCCAGTAGTAGCGACAGGACGGACTACGAGCAGTACTTC. This translates into CASSSDRTDYEQYF.

V is TRBV5-1 and J is TRBJ1-5; 7 nucleotides match TRBD1. J was trimmed by 6 bases and V by 0 bases; bases with no gene match: 3. The CDR3 runs to 14 residues. The V gene's germline CDR1 is SGHRS and CDR2 YFSETQ. CDR3 bases: TGCGCCAGCAGCTTGGGACAGGGTGGTCAGCCCCAGCATTTT. It specifies CASSLGQGGQPQHF.

This rearrangement joins TRBV2 to TRBJ2-1, with D maybe TRBD1 (5 bases). The CDR3 is 15 residues long. Germline-derived CDR1 and CDR2 are SNHLY and FYNNEI. V dropped 3 bases and J dropped 1 base, with 10 bases sitting between them. The chain's CDR3 is CASSDLGVSYNEQFF. Here the CDR3 DNA reads TGTGCCAGCAGTGATCTAGGGGTTTCCTACAATGAGCAGTTCTTC.

This clone was counted once. This chain uses TRBV7-9 with TRBJ2-7; D possibly corresponds to TRBD1 (5 bases). The CDR3 is 14 amino acids. The V gene lost 2 bases and the J gene lost 9 bases, with 17 bases spanning the gap. CDR1 and CDR2 from the germline V gene are SEHNR and FQNEAQ (reference sequence). CDR3 loop: CASSLNGAVKGQYF. CDR3 coding DNA: TGTGCCAGCAGCTTAAATGGGGCAGTCAAGGGGCAGTACTTC.

A single count supports this clone. This chain connects TRBV6-1 to TRBJ1-1; D unresolved. The germline V and J ends were trimmed by 6 bases and 0 bases, with 8 bases remaining between them. Germline-derived CDR1 and CDR2 are MNHNS and SASEGT. This CDR3 comprises 13 residues. CDR3 loop: CASREMLNTEAFF. Here the CDR3 DNA reads TGTGCCAGCAGGGAGATGTTGAACACTGAAGCTTTCTTT.

The V and J genes are TRBV6-5 and TRBJ1-2, with TRBD1 identical over 8 bases. The junction had 7 bases not matched to a gene; V was cut back by 2 bases and J by 8 bases. The germline gives CDR1 MNHEY, CDR2 SVGAGI. The CDR3 has 14 residues. The CDR3 reads CASSYTQGAGGYTF. The CDR3, as DNA: TGTGCCAGCAGTTACACCCAGGGGGCTGGAGGCTACACCTTC.

This clone has only one observation. V is TRBV7-8 and J is TRBJ2-2, with unresolved D. Germline CDR1 SGHVS, CDR2 FQNEAQ. V was shortened by 0 bases and J by 3 bases, with 14 bases between the two germline ends. This CDR3 spans 17 amino acids. CDR3: CASSLAYSQTYTGELFF. Written as DNA, the CDR3 is TGTGCCAGCAGCTTAGCGTACTCACAGACTTACACCGGGGAGCTGTTTTTT.

The rearrangement uses TRBV6-1 and TRBJ1-2; possibly TRBD1 for D (6 bases). This CDR3 comprises 13 residues. Germline assignment: CDR1 MNHNS and CDR2 SASEGT. V shed 6 bases and J shed 7 bases, with 15 bases lying between them. The chain's CDR3 is CASRQWGQGGYTF. The CDR3 bases are TGTGCCAGCAGACAATGGGGACAAGGTGGCTACACCTTC.

This chain links TRBV10-3 with TRBJ2-7; 7 bases are a match to TRBD2. The V and J ends lost 4 bases and 2 bases, in that order; junction bases with no gene match: 8. The CDR3 extends over 15 amino acids. From germline, CDR1 is ENHRY and CDR2 SYGVKD. In DNA, the CDR3 is TGTGCCATCAGTGCCTCGGGAGCGGGACCCTACGAGCAGTACTTC. Translation: CAISASGAGPYEQYF.

This clone came up once. The CDR3 DNA reads as TGCGCCAGCAGCCCCCAGGCAGGAACTCACTACGAGCAGTACTTC. Amino acids: CASSPQAGTHYEQYF. V and J are TRBV5-1 and TRBJ2-7; D is undetermined. Germline lookup yields CDR1 SGHRS and CDR2 YFSETQ. The V end was cut by 4 bases, the J end by 3 bases, with 17 bases between. The CDR3 loop spans 15 amino acids. Full variable domain (remainder filled in from reference TRBV5-1 and TRBJ2-7): KAGVTQTPRYLIKTRGQQVTLSCSPISGHRSVSWYQQTPGQGLQFLFEYFSETQRNKGNFPGRFSGRQFSNSRSEMNVSTLELGDSALYLCASSPQAGTHYEQYFGPGTRLTVT.

The V and J genes are TRBV4-1 and TRBJ2-3, with TRBD2 identical over 13 bases. This CDR3 contains 16 residues. V was pared by 4 bases and J by 5 bases, with 6 bases of the junction left unmatched. Per germline, CDR1 MGHRA and CDR2 YSYEKL. Here the CDR3 DNA reads TGCGCCAGCAGCCTAGGACTAGCGGGAGCGCTAGATACGCAGTATTTT. Translating gives CASSLGLAGALDTQYF.

This chain joins TRBV28 and TRBJ2-7; D is uncertain. Trimming shortened V by 8 bases and J by 3 bases, and 14 bases separated the two germline ends. The germline V gene encodes CDR1 MDHEN and CDR2 SYDVKM. CDR3 length: 13 residues. The CDR3 DNA follows: TGTGCCAGCCTTACTGATGGCAGCTACGAGCAGTACTTC. Translated, it gives CASLTDGSYEQYF.